Listed below are T cell receptor beta chains from one sample, sequenced in a study of CD4 and CD8 cells across lung adenocarcinoma regions. TCRdb called the PCR reads again in MiXCR, with one record for every CDR3 protein. This sample has about 19,000 distinct CDR3 sequences, with approximately 50% found just once. Sample: CD8+ T cells from the center of a lung tumor. The receptors come from a female donor with lung adenocarcinoma. The CD4 and CD8 labels of this study may be unreliable. CDR3s include the opening cysteine and the closing phenylalanine or tryptophan. The D gene is left open where the match is weak. Rows may omit the clone size; those that give it use once, few, many or a size class.

TRBJ2-5 | - | TRBD1 | TRBV6-1 | TGTGCCAGCAGACAGGGGAGCGCGGAGACCCAGTACTTC | CASRQGSAETQYF
TRBJ2-7 | - | - | TRBV25-1 | TGTGCCAGCGGAACAGTGATCTACGAGCAGTACTTC | CASGTVIYEQYF
TRBJ2-1 | many | - | TRBV7-2 | TGTGCCAGCAGCTTCTCAACGGTCAATGAGCAGTTCTTC | CASSFSTVNEQFF
TRBJ2-3 | - | TRBD1 | TRBV27 | TGTGCCAGCAGTTTTCGGACAGGGGCGGGGGATACGCAGTATTTT | CASSFRTGAGDTQYF
TRBJ2-2 | - | - | TRBV27 | TGTGCCACCCGGCGGGGACTAGAGGCTACGAGCACAGGGGCGCTGTTTTTT | CATRRGLEATSTGALFF
TRBJ2-1 | - | TRBD2 | TRBV10-1 | TGCGCCAGCAGTGAAGTTGCGGGGGGGGTCGATGAGCAGTTCTTC | CASSEVAGGVDEQFF
TRBJ2-1 | - | TRBD2 | TRBV6-2/TRBV6-3 | TGTGCCAGCAGACCCACTAGCGGGAGGGCCAATGAGCAGTTCTTC | CASRPTSGRANEQFF
TRBJ2-1 | many | - | TRBV6-1 | TGTGCCAGCAGTGACGGGACTGACTACAATGAGCAGTTCTTC | CASSDGTDYNEQFF
TRBJ2-7 | few | TRBD1 | TRBV6-5 | TGTGCCAGCAGTTATTCCGATGGACAGGGTAGTGAGCAGTACTTC | CASSYSDGQGSEQYF
TRBJ1-1 | - | - | TRBV10-3 | TGTGCCATCAGTGAGGTGCTCCCGAACACTGAAGCTTTCTTT | CAISEVLPNTEAFF
TRBJ1-5 | - | TRBD1 | TRBV6-1 | TGTGCCAGCAGTGAAAATCCGGGACAGGGCAATCAGCCCCTCCATTTT | CASSENPGQGNQPLHF
TRBJ2-7 | many | TRBD2 | TRBV27 | TGTGCCAGCAGTTTTACCGGGACTAGTACCGACGAGCAGTACTTC | CASSFTGTSTDEQYF
TRBJ2-1 | - | - | TRBV27 | TGTGCCAGCAGTTTAAGCGGCAGGGGATGGGTTGAGCAGTTCTTC | CASSLSGRGWVEQFF
TRBJ1-2 | - | TRBD1 | TRBV4-1 | TGCGCCAGCAGCCCTCGGACCGGGACAGACTATGGCTACACCTTC | CASSPRTGTDYGYTF
TRBJ1-2 | - | - | TRBV6-7 | TGTGCCAGCAGCTTCTACAGGGAGTGGGACTATGGCTACACCTTC | CASSFYREWDYGYTF
TRBJ2-5 | - | - | TRBV12-3/TRBV12-4 | TGTGCCAGCAGTCTATCCCCCCGGGAGACCCAGTACTTC | CASSLSPRETQYF
TRBJ2-5 | many | - | TRBV7-7 | TGTGCTAGCAGCTTAGCCGCAGGTATCCAAGAGACCCAGTACTTC | CASSLAAGIQETQYF
TRBJ2-3 | - | TRBD2 | TRBV7-2 | TGTGCCAGCAGCTCCCAAGCGGGAGCCAAAGATACGCAGTATTTT | CASSSQAGAKDTQYF
TRBJ2-3 | - | TRBD1 | TRBV10-1 | TGCGCCAGCAAACCCGAGGCAGTGAAAACAGGGGAGCAGTATTTT | CASKPEAVKTGEQYF
TRBJ2-4 | - | TRBD1 | TRBV25-1 | TGTGGCAGCAGGGGGCTGGGGAGCAAAAACACGCAGTATTTC | CGSRGLGSKNTQYF